This TCR beta chain was identified during a study of T-cell memory formation after mild COVID-19. Study at large: Largely donor-specific sequence clusters came from a couple of donors. Study outcomes and limitations: Clones contracting over day 15 to 85 were CD4/CD8 balanced, with later expanders leaning CD4+.

TCRdb ran MiXCR on the 5' RACE reads and lists one entry per CDR3 protein. The table shows 300,000 to 400,000 distinct CDR3 sequences, with about an eighth occurring only once. The CDR3 consists of 11 residues. The germline gives CDR1 MNHEY, CDR2 SVGEGT. Deletions cut 7 bases from V and 8 bases from J, with 11 bases between. This clonotype turned up a few times. What it binds is not known. The TCR comes from a man between 18 and 35 years old who had mild COVID-19 (a few samples of this study predate the infection). Cell type and time point are not known. Material: PBMCs or a T cell subset sorted from them (not recorded which). This chain joins TRBV6-2 or TRBV6-3 and TRBJ1-1; D is possibly TRBD1 (6 bases). The CDR3 reads CASTLTGEAFF. The CDR3 bases are TGTGCCAGCACCCTGACAGGAGAAGCTTTCTTT.